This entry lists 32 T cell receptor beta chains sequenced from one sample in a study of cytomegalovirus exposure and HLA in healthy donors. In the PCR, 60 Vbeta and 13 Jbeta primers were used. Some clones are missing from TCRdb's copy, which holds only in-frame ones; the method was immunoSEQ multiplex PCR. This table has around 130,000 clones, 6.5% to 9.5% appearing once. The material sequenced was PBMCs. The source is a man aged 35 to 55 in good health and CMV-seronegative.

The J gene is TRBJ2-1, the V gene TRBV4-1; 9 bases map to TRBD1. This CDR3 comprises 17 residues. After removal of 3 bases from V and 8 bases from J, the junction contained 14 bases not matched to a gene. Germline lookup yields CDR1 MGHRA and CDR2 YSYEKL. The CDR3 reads CASSQDKMGQGKDEQFF. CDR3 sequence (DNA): TGCGCCAGCAGCCAGGACAAAATGGGACAGGGAAAGGATGAGCAGTTCTTC.

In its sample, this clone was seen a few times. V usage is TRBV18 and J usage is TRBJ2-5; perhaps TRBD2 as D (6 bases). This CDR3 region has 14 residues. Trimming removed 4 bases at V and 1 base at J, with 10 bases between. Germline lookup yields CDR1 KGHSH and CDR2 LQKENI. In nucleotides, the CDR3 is TGTGCCAGCTCACAGCCCGGGGGCCAAGAGACCCAGTACTTC. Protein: CASSQPGGQETQYF. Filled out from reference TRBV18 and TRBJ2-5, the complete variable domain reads NAGVMQNPRHLVRRRGQEARLRCSPMKGHSHVYWYRQLPEEGLKFMVYLQKENIIDESGMPKERFSAEFPKEGPSILRIQQVVRGDSAAYFCASSQPGGQETQYFGPGTRLLVL.

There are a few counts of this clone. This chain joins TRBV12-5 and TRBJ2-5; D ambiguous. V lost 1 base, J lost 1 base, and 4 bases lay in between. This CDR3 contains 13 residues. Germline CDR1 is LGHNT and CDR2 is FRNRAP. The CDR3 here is CASGLGLQETQYF. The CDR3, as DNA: TGTGCTAGTGGTTTGGGACTCCAAGAGACCCAGTACTTC.

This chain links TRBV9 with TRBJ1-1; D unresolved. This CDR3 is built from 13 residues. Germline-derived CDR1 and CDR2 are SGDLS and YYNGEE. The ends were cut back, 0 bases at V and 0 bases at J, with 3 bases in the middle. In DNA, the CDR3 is TGTGCCAGCAGCGTAGCTTTGAACACTGAAGCTTTCTTT. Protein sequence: CASSVALNTEAFF.

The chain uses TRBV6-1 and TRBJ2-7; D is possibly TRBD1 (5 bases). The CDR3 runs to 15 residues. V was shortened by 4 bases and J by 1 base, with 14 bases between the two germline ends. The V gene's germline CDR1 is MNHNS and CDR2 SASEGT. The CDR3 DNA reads TGTGCCAGCAGTGGGGGATTGACAGAATCCTACGAGCAGTACTTC. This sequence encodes CASSGGLTESYEQYF.

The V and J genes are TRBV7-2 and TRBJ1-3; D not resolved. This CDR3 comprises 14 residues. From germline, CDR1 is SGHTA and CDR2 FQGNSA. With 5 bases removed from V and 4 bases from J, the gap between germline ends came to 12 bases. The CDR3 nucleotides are TGTGCCAGCAGCCTGGGAGTCACCGGAAACACCATATATTTT. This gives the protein CASSLGVTGNTIYF.

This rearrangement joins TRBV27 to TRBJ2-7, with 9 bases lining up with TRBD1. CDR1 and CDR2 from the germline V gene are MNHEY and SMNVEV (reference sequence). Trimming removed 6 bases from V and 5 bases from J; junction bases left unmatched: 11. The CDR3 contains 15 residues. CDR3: CASRGTTGGLNEQYF. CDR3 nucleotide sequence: TGTGCCAGCAGGGGCACGACAGGGGGATTGAACGAGCAGTACTTC.

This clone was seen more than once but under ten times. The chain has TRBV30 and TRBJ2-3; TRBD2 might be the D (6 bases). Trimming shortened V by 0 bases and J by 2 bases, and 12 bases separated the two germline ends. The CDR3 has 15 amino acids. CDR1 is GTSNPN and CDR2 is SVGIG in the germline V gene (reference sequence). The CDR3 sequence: CAWSVRRGATDTQYF. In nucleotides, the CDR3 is TGTGCCTGGAGTGTCCGTCGCGGGGCCACAGATACGCAGTATTTT.

CDR3 in DNA: TGTGCCAGCAAAACTCGTAGCGGGGACTACAATGAGCAGTTCTTC. It specifies CASKTRSGDYNEQFF. The rearrangement uses TRBV14 and TRBJ2-1, with 8 positions matching TRBD2. Germline V gives CDR1 SGHDN, CDR2 FVKESK. With V trimmed by 7 bases and J by 3 bases, 8 bases remained unmatched. The CDR3 runs to 15 residues.

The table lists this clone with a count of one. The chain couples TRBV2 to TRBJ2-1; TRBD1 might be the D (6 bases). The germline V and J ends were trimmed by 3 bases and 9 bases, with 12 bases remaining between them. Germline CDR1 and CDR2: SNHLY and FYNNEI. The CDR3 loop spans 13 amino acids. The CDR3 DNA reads TGTGCCAGCAGTGAGTCCAGGGGCAGTGAGCAGTTCTTC. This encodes CASSESRGSEQFF. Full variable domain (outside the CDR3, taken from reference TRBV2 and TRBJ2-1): EPEVTQTPSHQVTQMGQEVILRCVPISNHLYFYWYRQILGQKVEFLVSFYNNEISEKSEIFDDQFSVERPDGSNFTLKIRSTKLEDSAMYFCASSESRGSEQFFGPGTRLTVL.

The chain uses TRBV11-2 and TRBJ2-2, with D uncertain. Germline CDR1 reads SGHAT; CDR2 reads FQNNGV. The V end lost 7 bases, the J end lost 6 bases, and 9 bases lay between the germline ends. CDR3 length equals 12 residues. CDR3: CASNYESGELFF. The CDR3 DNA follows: TGTGCCAGCAACTACGAATCCGGGGAGCTGTTTTTT. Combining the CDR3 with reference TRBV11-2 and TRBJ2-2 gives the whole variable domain EAGVAQSPRYKIIEKRQSVAFWCNPISGHATLYWYQQILGQGPKLLIQFQNNGVVDDSQLPKDRFSAERLKGVDSTLKIQPAKLEDSAVYLCASNYESGELFFGEGSRLTVL.

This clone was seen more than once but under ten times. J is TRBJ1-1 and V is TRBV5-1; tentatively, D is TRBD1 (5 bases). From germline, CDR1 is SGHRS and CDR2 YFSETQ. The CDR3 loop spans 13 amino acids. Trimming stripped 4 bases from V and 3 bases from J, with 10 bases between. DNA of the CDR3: TGCGCCAGCAGCAGCAGGGCGGACACTGAAGCTTTCTTT. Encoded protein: CASSSRADTEAFF. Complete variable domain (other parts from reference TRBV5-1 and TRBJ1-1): KAGVTQTPRYLIKTRGQQVTLSCSPISGHRSVSWYQQTPGQGLQFLFEYFSETQRNKGNFPGRFSGRQFSNSRSEMNVSTLELGDSALYLCASSSRADTEAFFGQGTRLTVV.

The CDR3 DNA reads as TGTGCCAGCAGATCCAATGGCTACACCTTC. Amino acids: CASRSNGYTF. The chain uses TRBV9 and TRBJ1-2; D is unresolved. This CDR3 comprises 10 residues. Germline CDR1 and CDR2: SGDLS and YYNGEE. Trimming took 5 bases from V and 6 from J, leaving 5 bases between them.

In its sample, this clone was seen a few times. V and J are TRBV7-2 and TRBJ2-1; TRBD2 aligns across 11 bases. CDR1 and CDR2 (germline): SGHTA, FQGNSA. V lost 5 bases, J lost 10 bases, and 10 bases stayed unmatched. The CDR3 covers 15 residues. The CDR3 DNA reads TGTGCCAGCAGCATGAATAGCGGGGGGGCTTTGGAGCAGTTCTTC. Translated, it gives CASSMNSGGALEQFF.

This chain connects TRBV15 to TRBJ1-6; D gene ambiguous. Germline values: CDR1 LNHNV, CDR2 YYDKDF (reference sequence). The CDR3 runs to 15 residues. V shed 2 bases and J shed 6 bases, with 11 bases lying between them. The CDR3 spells CATSRSDGSNSPLHF. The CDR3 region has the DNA TGTGCCACCAGCAGATCGGACGGGAGTAATTCACCCCTCCACTTT.

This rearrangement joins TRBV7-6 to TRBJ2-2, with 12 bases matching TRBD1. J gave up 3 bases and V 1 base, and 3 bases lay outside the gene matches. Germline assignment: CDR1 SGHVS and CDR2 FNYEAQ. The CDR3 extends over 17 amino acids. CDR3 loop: CASSLVGQGAYTGELFF. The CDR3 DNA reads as TGTGCCAGCAGCTTAGTGGGACAGGGGGCGTACACCGGGGAGCTGTTTTTT.

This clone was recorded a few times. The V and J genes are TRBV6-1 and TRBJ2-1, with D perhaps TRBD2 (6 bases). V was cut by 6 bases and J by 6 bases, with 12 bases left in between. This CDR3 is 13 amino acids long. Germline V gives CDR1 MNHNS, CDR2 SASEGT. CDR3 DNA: TGTGCCAGCAGCCCGGGGGAGAGCAATGAGCAGTTCTTC. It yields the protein CASSPGESNEQFF.

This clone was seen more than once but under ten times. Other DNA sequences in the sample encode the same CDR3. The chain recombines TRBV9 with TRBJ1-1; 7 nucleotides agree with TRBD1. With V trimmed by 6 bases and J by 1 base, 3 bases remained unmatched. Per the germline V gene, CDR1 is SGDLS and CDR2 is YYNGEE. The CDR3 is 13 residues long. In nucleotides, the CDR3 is TGTGCCAGCAACCGACAGGGGAACACTGAAGCTTTCTTT. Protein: CASNRQGNTEAFF.

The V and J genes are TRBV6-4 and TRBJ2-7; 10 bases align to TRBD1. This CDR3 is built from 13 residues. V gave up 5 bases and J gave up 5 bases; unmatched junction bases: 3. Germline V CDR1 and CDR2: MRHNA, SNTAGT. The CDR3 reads CASSTDRGNEQYF. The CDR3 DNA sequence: TGTGCCAGCAGTACGGACAGGGGGAACGAGCAGTACTTC.

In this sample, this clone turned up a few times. Here the CDR3 reads CASSPRLAPYNEQFF. The CDR3 DNA reads TGTGCCAGCAGTCCACGACTAGCGCCGTACAATGAGCAGTTCTTC. This chain connects TRBV28 to TRBJ2-1, with 8 bases identical to TRBD2. The V segment lost 5 bases and the J segment 4 bases; nucleotides outside the gene matches: 7. The CDR3 contains 15 residues. Per the germline V gene, CDR1 is MDHEN and CDR2 is SYDVKM. Full variable domain (missing parts from reference TRBV28 and TRBJ2-1): DVKVTQSSRYLVKRTGEKVFLECVQDMDHENMFWYRQDPGLGLRLIYFSYDVKMKEKGDIPEGYSVSREKKERFSLILESASTNQTSMYLCASSPRLAPYNEQFFGPGTRLTVL.

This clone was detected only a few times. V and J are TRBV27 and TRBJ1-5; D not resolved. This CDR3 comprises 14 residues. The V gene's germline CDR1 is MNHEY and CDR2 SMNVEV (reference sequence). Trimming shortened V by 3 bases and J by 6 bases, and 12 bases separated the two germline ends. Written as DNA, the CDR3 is TGTGCCAGCAGTTTCGGGCAGGAGGGTCAGCCCCAGCATTTT. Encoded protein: CASSFGQEGQPQHF.

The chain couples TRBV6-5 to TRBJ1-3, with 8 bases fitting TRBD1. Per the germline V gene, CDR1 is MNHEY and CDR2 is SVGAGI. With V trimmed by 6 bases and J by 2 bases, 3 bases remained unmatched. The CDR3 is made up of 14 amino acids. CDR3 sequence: CASSSTGAGNTIYF. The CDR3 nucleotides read TGTGCCAGCAGCTCGACAGGGGCTGGAAACACCATATATTTT.

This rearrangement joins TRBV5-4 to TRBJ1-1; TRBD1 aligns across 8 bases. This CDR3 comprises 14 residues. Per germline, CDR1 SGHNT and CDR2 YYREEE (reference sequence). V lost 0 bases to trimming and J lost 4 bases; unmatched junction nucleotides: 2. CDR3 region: CASSLDRGSTEAFF. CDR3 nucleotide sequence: TGTGCCAGCAGCTTGGACAGGGGGTCCACTGAAGCTTTCTTT.

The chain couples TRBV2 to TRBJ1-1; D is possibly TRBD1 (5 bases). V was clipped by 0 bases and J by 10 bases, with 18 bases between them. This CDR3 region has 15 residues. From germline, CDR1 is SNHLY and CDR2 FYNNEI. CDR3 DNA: TGTGCCAGCAGTGAAGCGCGAGGGACGGAGCGGGCAGCTTTCTTT. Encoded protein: CASSEARGTERAAFF.

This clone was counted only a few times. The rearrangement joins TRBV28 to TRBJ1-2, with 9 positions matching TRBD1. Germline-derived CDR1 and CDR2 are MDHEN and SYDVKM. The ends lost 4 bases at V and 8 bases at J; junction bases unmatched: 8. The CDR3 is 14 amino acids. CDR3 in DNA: TGTGCCAGCAGTTCCGGACAGGGGATGAGGGGCTACACCTTC. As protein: CASSSGQGMRGYTF.

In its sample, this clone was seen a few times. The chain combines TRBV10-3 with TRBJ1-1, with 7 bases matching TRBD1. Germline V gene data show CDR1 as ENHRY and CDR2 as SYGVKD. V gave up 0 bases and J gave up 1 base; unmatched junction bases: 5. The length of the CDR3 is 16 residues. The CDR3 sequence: CAISESRQGSNTEAFF. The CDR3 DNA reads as TGTGCCATCAGTGAGTCCCGACAGGGATCGAACACTGAAGCTTTCTTT.

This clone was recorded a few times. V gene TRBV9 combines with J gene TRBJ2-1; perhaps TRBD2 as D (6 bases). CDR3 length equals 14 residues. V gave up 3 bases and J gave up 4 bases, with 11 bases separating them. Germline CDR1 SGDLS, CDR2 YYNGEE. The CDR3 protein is CASSGGTPYNEQFF. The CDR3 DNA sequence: TGTGCCAGCAGCGGCGGGACTCCATACAATGAGCAGTTCTTC.

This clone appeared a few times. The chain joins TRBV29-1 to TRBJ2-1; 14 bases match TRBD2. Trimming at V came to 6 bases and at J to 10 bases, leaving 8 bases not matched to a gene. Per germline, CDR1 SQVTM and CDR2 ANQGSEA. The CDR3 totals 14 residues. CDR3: CSVEPGLAGDEQFF. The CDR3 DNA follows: TGCAGCGTGGAACCGGGACTAGCGGGGGACGAGCAGTTCTTC.

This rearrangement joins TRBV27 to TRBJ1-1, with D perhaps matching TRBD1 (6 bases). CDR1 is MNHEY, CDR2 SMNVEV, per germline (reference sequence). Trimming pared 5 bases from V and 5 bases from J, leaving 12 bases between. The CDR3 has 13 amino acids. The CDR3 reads CASSNPGVTEAFF. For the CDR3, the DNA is TGTGCCAGCAGTAATCCAGGGGTTACTGAAGCTTTCTTT.

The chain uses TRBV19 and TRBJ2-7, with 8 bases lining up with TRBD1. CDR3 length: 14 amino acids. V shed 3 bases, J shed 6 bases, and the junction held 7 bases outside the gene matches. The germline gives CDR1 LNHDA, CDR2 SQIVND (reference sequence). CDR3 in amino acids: CASSIGQGAREQYF. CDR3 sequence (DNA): TGTGCCAGTAGTATCGGCCAGGGGGCTCGCGAGCAGTACTTC.

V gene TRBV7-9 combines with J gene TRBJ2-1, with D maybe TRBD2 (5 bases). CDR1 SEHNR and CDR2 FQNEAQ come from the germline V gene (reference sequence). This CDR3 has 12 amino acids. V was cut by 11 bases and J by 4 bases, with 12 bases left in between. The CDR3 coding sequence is TGTGCCCCCTATGCGGGTTACAATGAGCAGTTCTTC. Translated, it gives CAPYAGYNEQFF.

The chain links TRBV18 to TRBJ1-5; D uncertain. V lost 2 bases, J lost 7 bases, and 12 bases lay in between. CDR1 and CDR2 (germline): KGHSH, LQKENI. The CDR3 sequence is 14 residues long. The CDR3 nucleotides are TGTGCCAGCTCACCAGCAGACACGAACCAGCCCCAGCATTTT. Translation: CASSPADTNQPQHF.